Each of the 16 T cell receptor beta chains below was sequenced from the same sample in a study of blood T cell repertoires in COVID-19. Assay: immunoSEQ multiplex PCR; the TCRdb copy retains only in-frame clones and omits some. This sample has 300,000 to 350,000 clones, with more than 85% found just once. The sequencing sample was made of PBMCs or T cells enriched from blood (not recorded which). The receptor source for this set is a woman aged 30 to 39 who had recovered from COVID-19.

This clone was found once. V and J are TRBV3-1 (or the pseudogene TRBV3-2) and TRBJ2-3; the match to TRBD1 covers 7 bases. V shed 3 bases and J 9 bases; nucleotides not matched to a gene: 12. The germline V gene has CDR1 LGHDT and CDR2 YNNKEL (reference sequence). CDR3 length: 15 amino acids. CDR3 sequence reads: CASSHTGDLTRTQYF. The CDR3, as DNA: TGTGCCAGCAGCCATACAGGGGACCTAACACGGACGCAGTATTTT.

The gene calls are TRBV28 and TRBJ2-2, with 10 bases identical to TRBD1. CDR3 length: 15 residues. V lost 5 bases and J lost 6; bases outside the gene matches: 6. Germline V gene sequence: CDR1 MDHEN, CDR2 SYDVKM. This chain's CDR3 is CASSTRTGGAGELFF. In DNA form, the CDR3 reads TGTGCCAGCAGTACCCGGACAGGGGGGGCCGGGGAGCTGTTTTTT.

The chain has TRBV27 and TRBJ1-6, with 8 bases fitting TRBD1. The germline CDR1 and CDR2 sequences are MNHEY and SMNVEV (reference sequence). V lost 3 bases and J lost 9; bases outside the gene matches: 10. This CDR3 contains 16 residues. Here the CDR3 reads CASSLGDRGVSSPLHF. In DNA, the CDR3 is TGTGCCAGCAGTTTGGGCGACAGGGGTGTAAGTTCACCCCTCCACTTT.

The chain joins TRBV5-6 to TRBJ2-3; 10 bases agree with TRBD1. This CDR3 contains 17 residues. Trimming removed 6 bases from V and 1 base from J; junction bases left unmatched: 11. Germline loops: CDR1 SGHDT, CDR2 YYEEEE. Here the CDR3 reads CASNLPIGQGGTDTQYF. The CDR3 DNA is TGTGCCAGCAACCTACCCATCGGACAGGGGGGCACAGATACGCAGTATTTT.

The CDR3 here is CASSRRGHGTEAFF. Written as DNA, the CDR3 is TGCGCCAGCAGCCGGCGGGGGCATGGGACTGAAGCTTTCTTT. The chain couples TRBV4-3 to TRBJ1-1, with D possibly matching TRBD1 (6 bases). Trimming took 4 bases from V and 5 from J, leaving 14 bases between them. The germline gives CDR1 LGHNA, CDR2 YSLEER. CDR3 size: 14 residues.

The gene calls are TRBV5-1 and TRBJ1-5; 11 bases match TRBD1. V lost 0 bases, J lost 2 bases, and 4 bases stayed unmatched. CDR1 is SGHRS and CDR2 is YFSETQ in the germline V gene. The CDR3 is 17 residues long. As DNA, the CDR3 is TGCGCCAGCAGCTTGGGGACAGGGGGCTACGGCAATCAGCCCCAGCATTTT. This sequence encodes CASSLGTGGYGNQPQHF.

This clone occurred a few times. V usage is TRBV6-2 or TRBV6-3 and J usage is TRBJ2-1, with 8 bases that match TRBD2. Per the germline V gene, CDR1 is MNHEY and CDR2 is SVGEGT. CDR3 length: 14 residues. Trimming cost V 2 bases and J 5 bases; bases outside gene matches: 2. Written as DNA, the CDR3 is TGTGCCAGCAGTTACATGCGGGGGGACAATGAGCAGTTCTTC. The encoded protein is CASSYMRGDNEQFF.

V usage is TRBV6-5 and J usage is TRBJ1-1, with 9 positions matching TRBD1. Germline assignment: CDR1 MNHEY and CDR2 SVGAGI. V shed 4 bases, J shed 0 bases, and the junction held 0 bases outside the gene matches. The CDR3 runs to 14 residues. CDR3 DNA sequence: TGTGCCAGCAGTTGGGACAGGGTGAACACTGAAGCTTTCTTT. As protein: CASSWDRVNTEAFF.

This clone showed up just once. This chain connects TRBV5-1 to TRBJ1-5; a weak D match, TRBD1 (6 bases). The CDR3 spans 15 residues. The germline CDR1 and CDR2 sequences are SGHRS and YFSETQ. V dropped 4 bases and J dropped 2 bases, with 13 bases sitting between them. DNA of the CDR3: TGCGCCAGCAGCCTCACGGGGGGCGGCAATCAGCCCCAGCATTTT. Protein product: CASSLTGGGNQPQHF.

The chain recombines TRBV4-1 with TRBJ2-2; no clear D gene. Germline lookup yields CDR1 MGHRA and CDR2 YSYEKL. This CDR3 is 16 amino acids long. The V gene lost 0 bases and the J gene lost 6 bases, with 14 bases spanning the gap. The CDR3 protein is CASSQDGALGAGELFF. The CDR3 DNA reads TGCGCCAGCAGCCAAGACGGTGCTCTTGGTGCCGGGGAGCTGTTTTTT.

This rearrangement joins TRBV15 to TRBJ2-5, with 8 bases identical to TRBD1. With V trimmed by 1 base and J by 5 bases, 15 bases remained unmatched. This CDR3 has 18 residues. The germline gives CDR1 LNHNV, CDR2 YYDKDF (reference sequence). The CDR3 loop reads CATSRGTEFRRGQETQYF. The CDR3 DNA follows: TGTGCCACCAGCAGAGGGACGGAATTCCGCAGGGGGCAGGAGACCCAGTACTTC.

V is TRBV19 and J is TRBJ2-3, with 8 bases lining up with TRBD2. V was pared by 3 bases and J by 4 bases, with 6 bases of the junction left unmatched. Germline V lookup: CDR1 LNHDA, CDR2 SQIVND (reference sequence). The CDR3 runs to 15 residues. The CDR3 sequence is CASSIGGGRADTQYF. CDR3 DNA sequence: TGTGCCAGTAGTATCGGCGGGGGGCGGGCAGATACGCAGTATTTT.

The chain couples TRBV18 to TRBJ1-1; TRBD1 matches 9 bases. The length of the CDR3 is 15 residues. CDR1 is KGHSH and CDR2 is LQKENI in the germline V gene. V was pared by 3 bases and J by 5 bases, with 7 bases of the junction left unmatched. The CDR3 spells CASSPGTGQLTEAFF. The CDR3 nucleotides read TGTGCCAGCTCACCCGGGACAGGGCAGTTGACTGAAGCTTTCTTT. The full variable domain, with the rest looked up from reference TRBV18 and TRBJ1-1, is NAGVMQNPRHLVRRRGQEARLRCSPMKGHSHVYWYRQLPEEGLKFMVYLQKENIIDESGMPKERFSAEFPKEGPSILRIQQVVRGDSAAYFCASSPGTGQLTEAFFGQGTRLTVV.

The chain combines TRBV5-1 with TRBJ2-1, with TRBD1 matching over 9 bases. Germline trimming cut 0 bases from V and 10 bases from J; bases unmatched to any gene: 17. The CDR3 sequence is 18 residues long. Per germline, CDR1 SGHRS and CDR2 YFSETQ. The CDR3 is CASSLGFFRPRQGGEQFF. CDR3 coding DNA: TGCGCCAGCAGCTTGGGATTTTTTCGGCCGAGACAGGGGGGCGAGCAGTTCTTC. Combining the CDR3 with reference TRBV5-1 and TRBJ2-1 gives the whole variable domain KAGVTQTPRYLIKTRGQQVTLSCSPISGHRSVSWYQQTPGQGLQFLFEYFSETQRNKGNFPGRFSGRQFSNSRSEMNVSTLELGDSALYLCASSLGFFRPRQGGEQFFGPGTRLTVL.

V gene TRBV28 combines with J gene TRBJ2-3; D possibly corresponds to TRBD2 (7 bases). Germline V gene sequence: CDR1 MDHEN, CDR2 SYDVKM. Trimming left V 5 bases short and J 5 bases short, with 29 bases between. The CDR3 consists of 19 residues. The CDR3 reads CASSPVSGRGGGVIDTQYF. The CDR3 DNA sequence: TGTGCCAGCAGTCCCGTCTCCGGCCGAGGGGGAGGGGTGATAGATACGCAGTATTTT.

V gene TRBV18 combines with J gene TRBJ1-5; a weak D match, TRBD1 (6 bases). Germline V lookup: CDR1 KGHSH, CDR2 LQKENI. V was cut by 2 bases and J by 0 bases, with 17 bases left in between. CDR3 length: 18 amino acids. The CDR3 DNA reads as TGTGCCAGCTCACCAGAGGCAGGGGATTTCGATAGCAATCAGCCCCAGCATTTT. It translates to CASSPEAGDFDSNQPQHF.